This T cell receptor (beta chain) derives from a study of beta chain features in type 1 diabetes. CDR3 length: 15 residues. The V and J ends lost 3 bases and 0 bases respectively, with 9 bases between them. Germline lookup yields CDR1 MDHEN and CDR2 SYDVKM. Isolated RNA was reverse transcribed in full, so expressed TCRB transcripts were sequenced. Profiling relied on immunoSEQ multiplex PCR, and the TCRdb table lists in-frame clones only, not all of them. The sample includes 900,000 or so clones, about a sixth of them seen just once. The sequence derives from a woman in her late teens or twenties in good health. Sequenced material: naive CD4+ T cells from blood. The chain couples TRBV28 to TRBJ2-1; the D is unclear. The CDR3 reads CASSLGSGSYNEQFF. The DNA for the CDR3 is TGTGCCAGCAGTTTGGGCTCGGGCTCCTACAATGAGCAGTTCTTC.